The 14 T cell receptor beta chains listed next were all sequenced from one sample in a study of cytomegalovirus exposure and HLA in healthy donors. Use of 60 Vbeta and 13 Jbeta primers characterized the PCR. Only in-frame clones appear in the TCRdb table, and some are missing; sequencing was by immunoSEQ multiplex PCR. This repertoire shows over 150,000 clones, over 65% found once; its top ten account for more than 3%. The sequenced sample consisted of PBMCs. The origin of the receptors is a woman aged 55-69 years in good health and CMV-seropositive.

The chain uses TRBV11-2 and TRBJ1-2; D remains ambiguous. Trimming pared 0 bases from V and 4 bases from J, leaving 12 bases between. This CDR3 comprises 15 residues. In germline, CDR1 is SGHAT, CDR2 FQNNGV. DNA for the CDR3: TGTGCCAGCAGCTTAGATTGGGCGGGCCTCTATGGCTACACCTTC. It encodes CASSLDWAGLYGYTF.

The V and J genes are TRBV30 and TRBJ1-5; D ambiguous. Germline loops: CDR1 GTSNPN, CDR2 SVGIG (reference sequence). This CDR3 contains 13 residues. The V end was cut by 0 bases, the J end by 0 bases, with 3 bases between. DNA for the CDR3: TGTGCCTGGAGTGTACATAGCAATCAGCCCCAGCATTTT. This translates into CAWSVHSNQPQHF.

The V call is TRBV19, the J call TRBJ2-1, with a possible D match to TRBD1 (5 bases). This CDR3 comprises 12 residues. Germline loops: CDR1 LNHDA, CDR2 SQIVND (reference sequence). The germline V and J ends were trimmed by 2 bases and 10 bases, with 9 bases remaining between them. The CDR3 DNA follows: TGTGCCAGTAGTATACTAGGGGTCGAGCAGTTCTTC. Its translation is CASSILGVEQFF.

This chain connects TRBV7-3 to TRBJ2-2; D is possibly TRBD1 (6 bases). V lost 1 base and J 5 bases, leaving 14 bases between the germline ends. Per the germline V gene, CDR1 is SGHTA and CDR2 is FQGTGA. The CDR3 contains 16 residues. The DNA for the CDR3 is TGTGCCAGCAGCTTAATAGGCCAGGGGCTTACCGGGGAGCTGTTTTTT. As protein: CASSLIGQGLTGELFF. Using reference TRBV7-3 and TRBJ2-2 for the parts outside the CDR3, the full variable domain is GAGVSQTPSNKVTEKGKYVELRCDPISGHTALYWYRQSLGQGPEFLIYFQGTGAADDSGLPNDRFFAVRPEGSVSTLKIQRTERGDSAVYLCASSLIGQGLTGELFFGEGSRLTVL.

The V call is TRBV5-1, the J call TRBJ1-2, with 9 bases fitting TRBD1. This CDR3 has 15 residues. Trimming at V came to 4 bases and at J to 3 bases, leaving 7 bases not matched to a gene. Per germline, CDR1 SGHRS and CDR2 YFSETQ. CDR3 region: CASSPTGGPYYGYTF. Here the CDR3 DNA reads TGCGCCAGCAGCCCCACAGGGGGCCCTTACTATGGCTACACCTTC.

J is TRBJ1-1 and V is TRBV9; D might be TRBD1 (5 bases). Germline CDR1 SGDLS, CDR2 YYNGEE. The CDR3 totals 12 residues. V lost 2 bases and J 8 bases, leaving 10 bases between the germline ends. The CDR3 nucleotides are TGTGCCAGCAGCGTGGGGCGGGAAGAAGCTTTCTTT. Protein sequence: CASSVGREEAFF.

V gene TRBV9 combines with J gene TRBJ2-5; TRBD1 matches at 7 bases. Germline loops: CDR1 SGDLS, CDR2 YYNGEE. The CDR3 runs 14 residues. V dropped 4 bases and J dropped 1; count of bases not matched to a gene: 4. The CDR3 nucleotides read TGTGCCAGCAGCCCGAGACAGGGCCAAGAGACCCAGTACTTC. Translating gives CASSPRQGQETQYF.

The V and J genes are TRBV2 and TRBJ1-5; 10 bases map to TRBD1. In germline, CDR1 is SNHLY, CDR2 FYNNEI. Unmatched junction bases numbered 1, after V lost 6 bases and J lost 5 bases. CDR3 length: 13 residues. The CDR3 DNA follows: TGTGCCAGCAGGGACAGGGGGGATCAGCCCCAGCATTTT. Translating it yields CASRDRGDQPQHF.

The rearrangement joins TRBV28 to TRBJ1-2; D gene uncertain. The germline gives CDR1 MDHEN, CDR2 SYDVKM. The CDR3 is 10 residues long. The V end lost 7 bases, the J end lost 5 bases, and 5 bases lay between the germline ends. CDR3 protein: CASKLYGYTF. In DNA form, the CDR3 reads TGTGCCAGCAAACTTTATGGCTACACCTTC.

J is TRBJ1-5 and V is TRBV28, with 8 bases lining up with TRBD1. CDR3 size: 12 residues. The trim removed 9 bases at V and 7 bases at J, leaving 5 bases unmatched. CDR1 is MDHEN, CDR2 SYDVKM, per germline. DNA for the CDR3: TGTGCCAGAGGGACAGGAGGACAGCCCCAGCATTTT. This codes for CARGTGGQPQHF.

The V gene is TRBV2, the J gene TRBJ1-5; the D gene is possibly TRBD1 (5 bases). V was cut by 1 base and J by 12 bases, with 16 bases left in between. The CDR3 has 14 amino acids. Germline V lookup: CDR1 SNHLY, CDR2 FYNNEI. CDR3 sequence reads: CASSEVAGPELQHF. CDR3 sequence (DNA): TGTGCCAGCAGTGAAGTGGCAGGGCCCGAGCTCCAGCATTTT.

CDR3 in amino acids: CASSPYTGDEQFF. The CDR3 region has the DNA TGTGCCAGCAGCCCATACACAGGGGATGAGCAGTTCTTC. This chain joins TRBV7-3 and TRBJ2-1; 7 positions agree with TRBD1. V trimming: 5 bases; J trimming: 8 bases; junction bases outside the gene matches: 6. The germline V gene has CDR1 SGHTA and CDR2 FQGTGA. The CDR3 totals 13 residues.

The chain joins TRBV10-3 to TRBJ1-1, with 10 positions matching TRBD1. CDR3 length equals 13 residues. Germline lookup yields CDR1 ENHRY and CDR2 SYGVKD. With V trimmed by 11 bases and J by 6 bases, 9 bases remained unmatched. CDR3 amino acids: CASLDRGLAEAFF. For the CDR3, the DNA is TGTGCCTCATTAGACAGGGGGCTCGCTGAAGCTTTCTTT.

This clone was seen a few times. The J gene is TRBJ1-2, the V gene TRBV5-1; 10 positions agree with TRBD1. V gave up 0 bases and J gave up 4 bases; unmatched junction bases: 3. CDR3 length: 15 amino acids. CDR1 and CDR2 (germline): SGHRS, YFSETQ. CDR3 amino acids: CASSLGDRGGYGYTF. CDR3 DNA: TGCGCCAGCAGCTTGGGGGACAGGGGCGGCTATGGCTACACCTTC.